This TCR beta chain stems from a study of blood T cells in healthy people across ages. Study-level information: Using template switching, researchers captured about one barcoded beta molecule for each two T cells.

This clonotype was picked up one time. Its specificity is unknown. Each donor gave approximately 9.1 milliliters of peripheral blood. Study-level results: Percentage of naive T cells showed a strong correlation with TCR beta diversity. Lack of knowledge of donor CMV status possibly confounded expanded clonotype changes.

Primed by a sample-barcoded 5' primer and a J-beta primer mix, a second PCR proceeded for 7 to 11 cycles. TCRdb called the 5' RACE reads again in MiXCR, with one record for every CDR3 protein. The sample has about 720,000 distinct CDR3 sequences, about 20% seen once. This CDR3 has 15 amino acids. CDR1 and CDR2 from the germline V gene are SQVTM and ANQGSEA. Trimming cost V 6 bases and J 0 bases; bases outside gene matches: 8. The J gene is TRBJ1-1, the V gene TRBV29-1; 9 bases are a match to TRBD1. The sequence derives from a man in his 70s in good health. Sequencing was done on a sample of blood. This CDR3 is CSVNRQGGMNTEAFF. CDR3 in DNA: TGCAGCGTGAATAGACAGGGGGGCATGAACACTGAAGCTTTCTTT.